The rows below give T cell receptor beta chains drawn from one sample of a study of T cell responses to AZD1222 COVID-19 vaccine. Method: immunoSEQ multiplex PCR; TCRdb's copy keeps in-frame clones and lacks some. The sample lists around 150,000 clones, around nine tenths occurring once. The sample here was peripheral blood, taken on day 0 of AZD1222 vaccination. The receptor set was obtained from an adult in good health. Both conserved end residues are part of each CDR3. D genes are given only for firm matches. For some rows the clone size is stated as once, few or many, or as a class when expanded; others skip it.

j_call: TRBJ2-7
v_call: TRBV19
d_call: TRBD1
clone_size: few
cdr3_nt: TGTGCCAGTAGTATAGGGGGGACAGCCAAGACCTACGAGCAGTACTTC
cdr3_aa: CASSIGGTAKTYEQYF

j_call: TRBJ1-2
v_call: TRBV29-1
d_call: NA
clone_size: NA
cdr3_nt: TGCAGCGTTGATTCAGCTAACTATGGCTACACCTTC
cdr3_aa: CSVDSANYGYTF

j_call: TRBJ1-5
v_call: TRBV27
d_call: TRBD1
clone_size: NA
cdr3_nt: TGTGCCAGCAGGGTGGACAGGTCTTCAGGGCCCCAGCATTTT
cdr3_aa: CASRVDRSSGPQHF

j_call: TRBJ1-5
v_call: TRBV6-5
d_call: NA
clone_size: NA
cdr3_nt: TGTGCCAGCAGTTTCCGCGGGGATCAGCCCCAGCATTTT
cdr3_aa: CASSFRGDQPQHF

j_call: TRBJ2-7
v_call: TRBV7-6
d_call: NA
clone_size: few
cdr3_nt: TGTGCCAGCAGCAGGGACGCAGGGAGTGGGTACGAGCAGTACTTC
cdr3_aa: CASSRDAGSGYEQYF

j_call: TRBJ2-1
v_call: TRBV3-1/TRBV3-2
d_call: NA
clone_size: NA
cdr3_nt: TGTGCCAGCAGCCCTAAGAGCCGGTCACCCCTAGGTGAGTTCTACAATGAGCAGTTCTTC
cdr3_aa: CASSPKSRSPLGEFYNEQFF

j_call: TRBJ2-7
v_call: TRBV10-3
d_call: TRBD1
clone_size: NA
cdr3_nt: TGTGCCATCAGTAACCGGGACAGCAGCTACGAGCAGTACTTC
cdr3_aa: CAISNRDSSYEQYF

j_call: TRBJ2-1
v_call: TRBV18
d_call: TRBD1
clone_size: NA
cdr3_nt: TGTGCCAGCTCACCCGGACAGGTCCCACATAATGAGCAGTTCTTC
cdr3_aa: CASSPGQVPHNEQFF

j_call: TRBJ1-2
v_call: TRBV5-1
d_call: NA
clone_size: NA
cdr3_nt: TGCGCCAGCAGCCCGTCGTCACGGGTTGACTATGGCTACACCTTC
cdr3_aa: CASSPSSRVDYGYTF

j_call: TRBJ2-7
v_call: TRBV27
d_call: NA
clone_size: NA
cdr3_nt: TGTGCCAGCAGTTTCAATATCCTTTCCTACGAGCAGTACTTC
cdr3_aa: CASSFNILSYEQYF